This entry lists 2 T cell receptor beta chains sequenced from one sample in a study of tumor-infiltrating lymphocytes in primary liver carcinoma. The researchers produced TCR beta cDNA from 450 to 600 ng total RNA with a constant-region primer. Slightly modified ARM-PCR served as the procedure for the TCR beta libraries. These libraries came from three rounds of nested multiplex PCR. Each of the first two PCR rounds ran about 9 cycles with TRBV1-TRBV30 forward and C-beta reverse primers. TCRdb processed the multiplex PCR reads anew with MiXCR; each CDR3 protein has one entry. The sample lists tens of thousands of distinct CDR3 sequences, roughly 72% seen once, with approximately 41% in the top ten. DNA and RNA were both co-extracted from about 19-30 mg of bulk tissue that had not been sorted. What was sequenced was liver tumor tissue from sampling region 1. Subset here: tumor region T1, superior pole. The receptors here all came from a middle-aged man with primary liver carcinoma and hepatitis B virus infection.

This clonotype was recorded at least ten times. J is TRBJ1-5 and V is TRBV7-2; no reliable D call. The CDR3 is 14 amino acids. V was shortened by 6 bases and J by 4 bases, with 13 bases between the two germline ends. In germline, CDR1 is SGHTA, CDR2 FQGNSA. DNA for the CDR3: TGTGCCAGCAGTCCAGAGGCCAGTAATCAGCCCCAGCATTTT. Amino acid sequence: CASSPEASNQPQHF.

This clonotype showed up many times. The chain employs TRBV2 and TRBJ2-3; D is unresolved. In germline, CDR1 is SNHLY, CDR2 FYNNEI. The CDR3 has 16 amino acids. Trimming took off 2 bases at V and 7 bases at J, with 19 bases between the two ends. Here the CDR3 reads CASSENEVTSQHTQYF. In nucleotides, the CDR3 is TGTGCCAGCAGTGAAAATGAGGTTACGTCGCAGCATACGCAGTATTTT.